The 8 T cell receptor beta chains below were found in one sample sequenced in a study of radiation and T cells in renal cell carcinoma. TCRdb's copy holds only in-frame clones and misses some; the assay was immunoSEQ multiplex PCR. This table holds around 99,000 clones, around 84% found once. Time point denoted: blood 4 weeks post-SBRT, at nephrectomy. Treatment here: 15 Gy SBRT to primary tumor, nephrectomy 4 weeks later. Specimen: blood, collected from a patient whose treatment included radiotherapy and nephrectomy. The receptors here all came from a man in his sixties with renal cell carcinoma.

Remarks on this clone: The same CDR3 can be traced to other DNA sequences in this sample. The chain recombines TRBV5-1 with TRBJ2-2; 7 bases agree with TRBD1. Per germline, CDR1 SGHRS and CDR2 YFSETQ. This CDR3 is 14 amino acids long. Trimming at V came to 0 bases and at J to 4 bases, leaving 0 bases not matched to a gene. CDR3 region: CASSLGTGTGELFF. The DNA of the CDR3 is TGCGCCAGCAGCTTGGGGACAGGCACCGGGGAGCTGTTTTTT.

This chain links TRBV6-6 with TRBJ2-4; a possible D gene is TRBD2 (6 bases). V was cut by 6 bases and J by 1 base, with 16 bases left in between. There are 16 residues in the CDR3. Germline CDR1 MNHNY, CDR2 SVGAGI (reference sequence). CDR3 amino acids: CASRPPAGLAKNIQYF. In DNA, the CDR3 is TGTGCCAGCAGGCCCCCTGCGGGGTTGGCCAAAAACATTCAGTACTTC.

This chain links TRBV19 with TRBJ2-1, with D possibly TRBD2 on 6 matching bases. The V and J ends lost 2 bases and 2 bases respectively, with 13 bases between them. Germline V gene sequence: CDR1 LNHDA, CDR2 SQIVND (reference sequence). CDR3 size: 16 residues. In DNA, the CDR3 is TGTGCCAGTAGTATAACCCCAGCGGGTCCCTACAATGAGCAGTTCTTC. As protein: CASSITPAGPYNEQFF.

The chain recombines TRBV14 with TRBJ2-7, with D unclear. There are 14 residues in the CDR3. V gave up 1 base and J gave up 4 bases, with 11 bases separating them. Germline V gene data show CDR1 as SGHDN and CDR2 as FVKESK. The CDR3 nucleotides are TGTGCCAGCAGCCAAGGTAGTTTCCCTTACGAGCAGTACTTC. Protein: CASSQGSFPYEQYF.

The chain links TRBV19 to TRBJ2-5; 13 positions match TRBD2. V lost 3 bases to trimming and J lost 4 bases; unmatched junction nucleotides: 5. The CDR3 contains 16 residues. Looked up from germline, CDR1 is LNHDA and CDR2 is SQIVND (reference sequence). CDR3 in amino acids: CASSIWTSGRRETQYF. The CDR3 bases are TGTGCCAGTAGTATTTGGACTAGCGGGAGACGAGAGACCCAGTACTTC.

This clone was observed a handful of times. V and J are TRBV7-2 and TRBJ1-1; no definite D call. CDR1 is SGHTA and CDR2 is FQGNSA in the germline V gene. This CDR3 spans 12 amino acids. Trimming left V 5 bases short and J 5 bases short, with 9 bases between. The CDR3 DNA follows: TGTGCCAGCAGCCCGCAGAGGACTGAAGCTTTCTTT. It codes for CASSPQRTEAFF.

This clone was found once. The chain employs TRBV19 and TRBJ1-3, with D unresolved. Germline loops: CDR1 LNHDA, CDR2 SQIVND (reference sequence). The ends were cut back, 1 base at V and 4 bases at J, with 11 bases in the middle. This CDR3 comprises 15 residues. CDR3 region: CASSIVRGSGNTIYF. CDR3 nucleotide sequence: TGTGCCAGTAGTATAGTACGGGGTTCCGGAAACACCATATATTTT.

The genes are TRBV7-2 and TRBJ2-7, with 8 bases that match TRBD1. Looked up from germline, CDR1 is SGHTA and CDR2 is FQGNSA. V was clipped by 2 bases and J by 5 bases; unmatched bases: 11. CDR3 length: 16 residues. The CDR3 sequence is CASSLPGRTGRNEQYF. The CDR3 DNA reads TGTGCCAGCAGCTTACCGGGTCGGACAGGGAGGAACGAGCAGTACTTC.